One sample yielded the 20 T cell receptor beta chains listed below, sequenced in a study of T cells after yellow fever vaccination. MiXCR was run by TCRdb on the 5' RACE reads, yielding one entry per CDR3 protein. This sample has some 550,000 distinct CDR3 sequences, with roughly 19% found just once. This specimen was PBMCs, taken 15 days after the yellow fever booster vaccination. Receptors originate from a man between 25 and 39 years old who received the YFV17D yellow fever vaccine.

This clonotype has more than one count but fewer than ten. This chain joins TRBV4-3 and TRBJ2-5; 10 bases fit TRBD2. Germline V lookup: CDR1 LGHNA, CDR2 YSLEER. V lost 0 bases, J lost 5 bases, and 6 bases stayed unmatched. The CDR3 loop spans 16 amino acids. In DNA form, the CDR3 reads TGCGCCAGCAGCCAAGATACTAGCGGGAACCCGGAGACCCAGTACTTC. Translated, it gives CASSQDTSGNPETQYF.

At least ten counts were recorded for this clonotype. V and J are TRBV6-2 or TRBV6-3 and TRBJ2-5; D is ambiguous. CDR1 and CDR2 (germline): MNHEY, SVGEGT. V lost 0 bases and J lost 5, with 1 base in between. The CDR3 contains 11 residues. Written as DNA, the CDR3 is TGTGCCAGCAGTTACTCTGAGACCCAGTACTTC. Amino acids: CASSYSETQYF.

The rearrangement links TRBV19 to TRBJ1-1; 9 positions match TRBD1. The CDR3 contains 14 residues. The germline V gene encodes CDR1 LNHDA and CDR2 SQIVND (reference sequence). Germline trimming cut 9 bases from V and 6 bases from J; bases unmatched to any gene: 11. The CDR3 loop is CARAPGQGESEAFF. CDR3 in DNA: TGTGCCAGGGCACCGGGACAGGGTGAATCTGAAGCTTTCTTT. Combining the CDR3 with reference TRBV19 and TRBJ1-1 gives the whole variable domain DGGITQSPKYLFRKEGQNVTLSCEQNLNHDAMYWYRQDPGQGLRLIYYSQIVNDFQKGDIAEGYSVSREKKESFPLTVTSAQKNPTAFYLCARAPGQGESEAFFGQGTRLTVV.

The gene calls are TRBV20-1 and TRBJ2-7; 9 bases line up with TRBD2. In germline, CDR1 is DFQATT, CDR2 SNEGSKA (reference sequence). CDR3 length equals 14 residues. V lost 3 bases and J lost 1; bases outside the gene matches: 4. CDR3 coding DNA: TGCAGTGCTAGTAGCGGGAGAGGTTCCTACGAGCAGTACTTC. Translated: CSASSGRGSYEQYF.

The chain has TRBV28 and TRBJ2-2; TRBD2 aligns across 7 bases. Trimming took 10 bases from V and 5 from J; bases not matched to a gene: 10. Germline V gene lookup returns CDR1 MDHEN and CDR2 SYDVKM. The CDR3 extends over 14 amino acids. CDR3 sequence: CAILTSSGTGELFF. Here the CDR3 DNA reads TGTGCCATCTTGACTAGCTCGGGGACCGGGGAGCTGTTTTTT.

The CDR3: CSASLSSGTTIRTDTQYF. The DNA of the CDR3 is TGCAGTGCTAGTTTATCTAGCGGGACCACCATCCGGACAGATACGCAGTATTTT. The chain carries TRBV20-1 and TRBJ2-3; 9 bases are shared with TRBD2. V shed 3 bases, J shed 3 bases, and the junction held 16 bases outside the gene matches. CDR1 and CDR2 (germline): DFQATT, SNEGSKA (reference sequence). The CDR3 contains 18 residues.

The chain carries TRBV12-3 or TRBV12-4 and TRBJ2-4, with D perhaps TRBD2 (5 bases). This CDR3 contains 14 residues. Trimming shortened V by 7 bases and J by 1 base, and 11 bases separated the two germline ends. The CDR3 DNA reads TGTGCCAGCAAACTAGACATTGCCAAAAACATTCAGTACTTC. It is translated as CASKLDIAKNIQYF.

This clonotype was counted only a few times. The gene calls are TRBV20-1 and TRBJ2-1; a possible D gene is TRBD1 (6 bases). The CDR3 is 11 amino acids. Trimming took off 5 bases at V and 10 bases at J, with 12 bases between the two ends. In germline, CDR1 is DFQATT, CDR2 SNEGSKA (reference sequence). The CDR3, as DNA: TGCAGTGCTGGGGACACGGGAGAGCAGTTCTTC. Amino acids: CSAGDTGEQFF.

This chain connects TRBV28 to TRBJ2-1; 11 bases fit TRBD2. Germline assignment: CDR1 MDHEN and CDR2 SYDVKM. The CDR3 is made up of 16 amino acids. V trimming: 6 bases; J trimming: 7 bases; junction bases outside the gene matches: 11. In DNA, the CDR3 is TGTGCCAGCAGCTCTTCGGGGACTAGCGGCCTAAATGAGCAGTTCTTC. It encodes CASSSSGTSGLNEQFF.

The rearrangement uses TRBV7-2 and TRBJ2-5; a weak D match, TRBD2 (6 bases). Deletions cut 2 bases from V and 3 bases from J, with 7 bases between. Germline V gives CDR1 SGHTA, CDR2 FQGNSA. This CDR3 spans 13 amino acids. The CDR3 region is CASSLWREETQYF. The CDR3 bases are TGTGCCAGCAGCTTATGGAGGGAAGAGACCCAGTACTTC.

In its sample, this clonotype was seen a few times. The chain recombines TRBV5-1 with TRBJ2-2; 7 nucleotides match TRBD1. The CDR3 sequence is 16 residues long. Trimming at V came to 6 bases and at J to 7 bases, leaving 15 bases not matched to a gene. Germline V gene lookup returns CDR1 SGHRS and CDR2 YFSETQ. The CDR3 DNA sequence: TGCGCCAGCACACTCCGACAGGGTGGGATCGGCGGGGAGCTGTTTTTT. Encoded protein: CASTLRQGGIGGELFF.

This clonotype was counted a few times. The V and J genes are TRBV7-2 and TRBJ2-7; a weak D match, TRBD1 (6 bases). Germline lookup yields CDR1 SGHTA and CDR2 FQGNSA. The CDR3 consists of 15 residues. The V end was cut by 4 bases, the J end by 0 bases, with 13 bases between. The CDR3: CASSSQQGSSYEQYF. In nucleotides, the CDR3 is TGTGCCAGCAGCTCCCAACAGGGAAGCTCCTACGAGCAGTACTTC.

Only a few counts were recorded for this clonotype. The chain recombines TRBV5-1 with TRBJ1-1, with TRBD1 matching 9 bases. The J segment lost 13 bases and the V segment lost 4 bases, leaving 11 bases of the junction unmatched. This CDR3 is built from 13 residues. CDR1 SGHRS and CDR2 YFSETQ come from the germline V gene. The CDR3 spells CASSARTGDVGFF. The CDR3 DNA reads TGCGCCAGCAGCGCCCGGACAGGGGACGTTGGTTTCTTT.

This chain joins TRBV23-1 and TRBJ2-4; D gene unclear. TRBV23-1 is annotated as an ORF whose role is uncertain. The CDR3 has 18 residues. The germline V and J ends were trimmed by 3 bases and 2 bases, with 20 bases remaining between them. The CDR3 here is CASSQVVVHLKTKNIQYF. CDR3 bases: TGCGCCAGCAGTCAGGTGGTTGTGCATCTTAAAACCAAAAACATTCAGTACTTC.

This clonotype was observed a handful of times. The gene calls are TRBV7-9 and TRBJ2-7, with TRBD2 identical over 8 bases. From germline, CDR1 is SEHNR and CDR2 FQNEAQ (reference sequence). J gave up 0 bases and V 6 bases, and 7 bases lay outside the gene matches. The CDR3 spans 15 residues. The CDR3 DNA is TGTGCCAGCAGGCCAACTAGCGGTAGCTCCTACGAGCAGTACTTC. As protein: CASRPTSGSSYEQYF.

The chain links TRBV4-3 to TRBJ2-5; 10 bases match TRBD2. CDR1 is LGHNA, CDR2 YSLEER, per germline. Trimming took 4 bases from V and 5 from J; bases not matched to a gene: 10. The CDR3 length is 16 residues. The CDR3 coding sequence is TGCGCCAGCAGCCCCCTTGGAGCGGGAGGGCCCGAGACCCAGTACTTC. Translated, it gives CASSPLGAGGPETQYF.

This clonotype was counted a few times. This chain joins TRBV9 and TRBJ2-7; TRBD2 is a possible D gene (5 bases). Germline V CDR1 and CDR2: SGDLS, YYNGEE. This CDR3 is 14 amino acids long. V lost 4 bases, J lost 6 bases, and 17 bases lay in between. The CDR3 bases are TGTGCCAGCAGCCCCCGGGAAGGTCAAAGCGAGCAGTACTTC. Translation: CASSPREGQSEQYF.

V and J are TRBV24-1 and TRBJ2-2; D call uncertain. This CDR3 is built from 12 residues. CDR1 is KGHDR, CDR2 SFDVKD, per germline. Trimming left V 5 bases short and J 1 base short, with 1 base between. The CDR3: CATSGNTGELFF. CDR3 nucleotides: TGTGCCACCAGTGGGAACACCGGGGAGCTGTTTTTT.

J is TRBJ1-1 and V is TRBV5-1; maybe TRBD1 (5 bases). Germline V gives CDR1 SGHRS, CDR2 YFSETQ. Trimming took 0 bases from V and 3 from J, leaving 15 bases between them. The CDR3 covers 16 residues. The CDR3 DNA follows: TGCGCCAGCAGCTTGGTTGGGGGGACGGTTTACACTGAAGCTTTCTTT. Encoded protein: CASSLVGGTVYTEAFF. Full variable domain (remainder filled in from reference TRBV5-1 and TRBJ1-1): KAGVTQTPRYLIKTRGQQVTLSCSPISGHRSVSWYQQTPGQGLQFLFEYFSETQRNKGNFPGRFSGRQFSNSRSEMNVSTLELGDSALYLCASSLVGGTVYTEAFFGQGTRLTVV.

This chain links TRBV11-2 with TRBJ2-1; D not resolved. Germline lookup yields CDR1 SGHAT and CDR2 FQNNGV. The CDR3 covers 12 residues. V was trimmed by 5 bases and J by 7 bases, leaving 9 bases between them. DNA of the CDR3: TGTGCCAGCAGCGGGTCTTGGAATGAGCAGTTCTTC. Protein: CASSGSWNEQFF.